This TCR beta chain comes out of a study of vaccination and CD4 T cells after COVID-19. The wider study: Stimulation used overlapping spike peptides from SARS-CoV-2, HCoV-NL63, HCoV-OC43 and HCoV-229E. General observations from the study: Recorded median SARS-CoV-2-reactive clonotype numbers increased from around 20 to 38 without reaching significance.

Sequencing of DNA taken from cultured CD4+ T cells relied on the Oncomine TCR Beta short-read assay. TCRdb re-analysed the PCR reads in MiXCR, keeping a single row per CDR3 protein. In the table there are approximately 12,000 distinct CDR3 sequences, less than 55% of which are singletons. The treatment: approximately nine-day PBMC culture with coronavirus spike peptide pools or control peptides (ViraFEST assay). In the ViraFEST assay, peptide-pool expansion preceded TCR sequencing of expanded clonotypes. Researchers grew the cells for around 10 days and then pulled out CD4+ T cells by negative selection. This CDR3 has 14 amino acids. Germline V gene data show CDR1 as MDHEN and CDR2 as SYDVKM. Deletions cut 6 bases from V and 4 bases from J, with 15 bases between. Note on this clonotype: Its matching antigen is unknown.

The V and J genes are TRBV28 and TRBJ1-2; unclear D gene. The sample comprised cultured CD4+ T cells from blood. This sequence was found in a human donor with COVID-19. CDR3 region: CASRSPVPPYGYTF. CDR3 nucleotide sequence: TGTGCCAGCAGATCCCCAGTTCCGCCCTATGGCTACACCTTC.